The rows below give T cell receptor beta chains drawn from one sample of a study of cytomegalovirus exposure and HLA in healthy donors. Sequenced by immunoSEQ multiplex PCR; TCRdb stores in-frame clones only, minus some. This table holds hundreds of thousands of clones, 83% found once. Material for sequencing was PBMCs. These receptors were obtained from a girl under 18 in good health and CMV-seronegative. Each CDR3 is given with its conserved first and last residue. A D gene is named only where the DNA matches it firmly. Size tells how often a clone was seen (once, few, many) or the class of an expanded clone, and some rows leave it out.

clone_size d_call cdr3_length j_call v_call cdr3_nt cdr3_aa
NA NA 13 TRBJ2-7 TRBV27 TGTGCCAGCAGTGCCTTAAACAGTGACGAGCAGTACTTC CASSALNSDEQYF
NA TRBD1 14 TRBJ2-5 TRBV5-1 TGCGCCAGCAGGCACGGACAGGGGTTGGAGACCCAGTACTTC CASRHGQGLETQYF
NA NA 13 TRBJ1-2 TRBV28 TGTGCCAGCAGTTTGGCGCGAGGCTATGGCTACACCTTC CASSLARGYGYTF
NA NA 15 TRBJ1-5 TRBV18 TGTGCCAGCTCACCAGAGAGGAGGAATAATCAGCCCCAGCATTTT CASSPERRNNQPQHF
few NA 16 TRBJ1-6 TRBV4-3 TGCGCCAGCAGCCAAGACGTTAGGACAGAGAATTCACCCCTCCACTTT CASSQDVRTENSPLHF
NA TRBD1 15 TRBJ1-2 TRBV7-8 TGTGCCAGCAGCTTAAGTTTACAGGGGGCTTTGGGCTACACCTTC CASSLSLQGALGYTF
NA TRBD1 15 TRBJ1-2 TRBV5-4 TGTGCCAGCAACCTTGTAGGGGACAGGGGGTATGGCTACACCTTC CASNLVGDRGYGYTF
NA TRBD1 15 TRBJ1-1 TRBV4-1 TGCGCCAGCAGCCAAGACCGAGGGGGCCGCCCTGAAGCTTTCTTT CASSQDRGGRPEAFF
NA TRBD2 17 TRBJ2-2 TRBV9 TGTGCCAGCAGCGTACGAGGGGAAGCGGGGGTGACCGGGGAGCTGTTTTTT CASSVRGEAGVTGELFF
NA NA 15 TRBJ2-2 TRBV6-6 TGTGCCAGCAGAAAAAGCGGGTTGAACACCGGGGAGCTGTTTTTT CASRKSGLNTGELFF
NA TRBD2 16 TRBJ2-1 TRBV19 TGTGCCAGTAAGGTTGCCGGGACTAGCGTCTACAATGAGCAGTTCTTC CASKVAGTSVYNEQFF
NA NA 18 TRBJ2-7 TRBV25-1 TGTGCCAGCAGTGACCACCCAATTAATGCTGGACAGCGCTACGAGCAGTACTTC CASSDHPINAGQRYEQYF
NA TRBD2 16 TRBJ2-7 TRBV28 TGTGCCAGCAGTTTATCTCTAGCGGGGGGGCCGGCCGAGCAGTACTTC CASSLSLAGGPAEQYF
NA TRBD2 17 TRBJ2-7 TRBV4-2 TGTGCCAGCAGCCAGGCGGGGAGACTAGCGGGACTTTACGAGCAGTACTTC CASSQAGRLAGLYEQYF
once NA 15 TRBJ1-6 TRBV6-1 TGTGCCAGCAGTCGGGGGGGAATCTATAATTCACCCCTCCACTTT CASSRGGIYNSPLHF
NA TRBD1 14 TRBJ1-2 TRBV11-2 TGTGCCAGCAGCTTAGGGACAGGGATCTATGGCTACACCTTC CASSLGTGIYGYTF
NA NA 18 TRBJ1-2 TRBV7-8 TGTGCCAGCAGCTTAGGGTACTCGGGGGGGAGGGTGTTGTATGGCTACACCTTC CASSLGYSGGRVLYGYTF
once TRBD1 17 TRBJ2-5 TRBV5-5 TGTGCCAGCAGAGCCTGGGACAGGGGAGGGTTTGGGGAGACCCAGTACTTC CASRAWDRGGFGETQYF
few TRBD1 15 TRBJ1-1 TRBV28 TGTGCCAGCAGTTTAGCAGGGGGCCTGAACACTGAAGCTTTCTTT CASSLAGGLNTEAFF
NA TRBD1 18 TRBJ2-7 TRBV10-1 TGCGCCAGCAGTGAGTCCTATCAACCCGGGACAGGGCCCTACGAGCAGTACTTC CASSESYQPGTGPYEQYF
NA TRBD2 15 TRBJ2-1 TRBV11-2 TGTGCCAGCAGCTTCACTAGCGGGGCATACAATGAGCAGTTCTTC CASSFTSGAYNEQFF
few TRBD1 14 TRBJ1-5 TRBV10-3 TGTGCCATCAGGGGACAGGGGGCTTTTCAGCCCCAGCATTTT CAIRGQGAFQPQHF
NA NA 14 TRBJ2-7 TRBV28 TGTGCCAGCAGTTTTTCGGGGGATCCCTACGAGCAGTACTTC CASSFSGDPYEQYF
NA TRBD1 15 TRBJ1-2 TRBV6-5 TGTGCCAGCAGTCGGACAGGGGCCGCTAACTATGGCTACACCTTC CASSRTGAANYGYTF
few NA 13 TRBJ1-1 TRBV7-6 TGTGCCAGCAGCCCCTCTCGAGGGTTTAGGGCTTTCTTT CASSPSRGFRAFF
NA NA 15 TRBJ1-1 TRBV7-9 TGTGCCAGCAGCCAAGCCGGGACATTGAACACTGAAGCTTTCTTT CASSQAGTLNTEAFF
once NA 13 TRBJ1-1 TRBV19 TGTGCCAGTGGACAGACTAAGAACACTGAAGCTTTCTTT CASGQTKNTEAFF
NA NA 15 TRBJ2-5 TRBV6-6 TGTGCCAGCAGTTACTCGAGTTACGGGGAAGAGACCCAGTACTTC CASSYSSYGEETQYF
NA NA 12 TRBJ1-1 TRBV29-1 TGCAGCGGAGCCGACAAGAACACTGAAGCTTTCTTT CSGADKNTEAFF
NA TRBD2 13 TRBJ2-1 TRBV5-1 TGCGCCAGCACCATAGCGGGTAACAATGAGCAGTTCTTC CASTIAGNNEQFF
NA NA 14 TRBJ2-5 TRBV18 TGTGCCAGCTCAATAGGGCCGTCGGGGGAGACCCAGTACTTC CASSIGPSGETQYF
NA TRBD1 18 TRBJ1-1 TRBV28 TGTGCCAGCAGTTTCCGGACAGGGGGGCGGGGTATGAACACTGAAGCTTTCTTT CASSFRTGGRGMNTEAFF
NA TRBD1 15 TRBJ1-5 TRBV18 TGTGCCAGCTCCTGGGACAGGGGAGTCAATCAGCCCCAGCATTTT CASSWDRGVNQPQHF
NA TRBD1 15 TRBJ2-7 TRBV10-2 TGCGCCAGCAGTGGGGGGACAGGGGGCACCTACGAGCAGTACTTC CASSGGTGGTYEQYF
NA NA 14 TRBJ2-5 TRBV21-1 TGTGCCAGCAGCAAAAAGGGCGGGGGAGAGACCCAGTACTTC CASSKKGGGETQYF
NA TRBD2 14 TRBJ2-7 TRBV5-1 TGCGCCAGCAACAAACTAGCGGCCGACTACGAGCAGTACTTC CASNKLAADYEQYF
NA TRBD1 14 TRBJ2-7 TRBV7-9 TGTGCCAGCAGCTGGGGGACAGGTTCCTACGAGCAGTACTTC CASSWGTGSYEQYF
once NA 16 TRBJ1-5 TRBV15 TGTGCCACCAGCAGAGCGCAGGGGCCGCGCAATCAGCCCCAGCATTTT CATSRAQGPRNQPQHF
NA TRBD1 16 TRBJ2-7 TRBV19 TGTGCCAGTTCAAGCCCTCCGGGACAGGGTTCCTACGAGCAGTACTTC CASSSPPGQGSYEQYF
NA NA 13 TRBJ1-1 TRBV7-3 TGTGCCAGCAGAGGGGGGGCGAACACTGAAGCTTTCTTT CASRGGANTEAFF
NA NA 15 TRBJ2-2 TRBV7-9 TGTGCCAGCAGCTTACACCCAACAGGGTATCGGGAGCTGTTTTTT CASSLHPTGYRELFF
few NA 14 TRBJ2-7 TRBV27 TGTGCCAGCAGTTTATTACGGTTGCCCTACGAGCAGTACTTC CASSLLRLPYEQYF
NA TRBD1 13 TRBJ1-1 TRBV19 TGTGCCAGTAGTCTAAACCAGGGGGGCAGAGCTTTCTTT CASSLNQGGRAFF
NA TRBD2 18 TRBJ2-1 TRBV9 TGTGCCAGCAGCGTAGAATATAGCGGGAGAGGAGCTTACAATGAGCAGTTCTTC CASSVEYSGRGAYNEQFF
NA TRBD1 17 TRBJ2-7 TRBV6-1 TGTGCCAGCAGTGTGGGGACAGGATCTCTCTTCGCCTACGAGCAGTACTTC CASSVGTGSLFAYEQYF
once NA 17 TRBJ2-3 TRBV10-3 TGCGACACCGCCCTTTCCAGTCAGGTAATAAAAGTGCTTACGCAGTATTTT CDTALSSQVIKVLTQYF
NA NA 13 TRBJ1-2 TRBV27 TGTGCCAGTAAAGTGGGGGCGAACTATGGCTACACCTTC CASKVGANYGYTF
NA NA 17 TRBJ1-6 TRBV15 TGTGCCACCAGCAGAGATCTCTTGACAGGCTATAATTCACCCCTCCACTTT CATSRDLLTGYNSPLHF
once NA 12 TRBJ2-1 TRBV27 TGTGCCAGCAGTTTAACGGGGAATGAGCAGTTCTTC CASSLTGNEQFF
NA TRBD1 17 TRBJ1-2 TRBV19 TGTGCCAGTAGACTCCGAATATGGACAGGGAGGCACTATGGCTACACCTTC CASRLRIWTGRHYGYTF
once TRBD2 15 TRBJ2-1 TRBV11-1 TGTGCCAGCAGCATGGGACTAGCGGGCTACAATGAGCAGTTCTTC CASSMGLAGYNEQFF
once TRBD1 16 TRBJ2-3 TRBV9 TGTGCCAGCAGCGAGGGACAGGGGGTCGGCACAGATACGCAGTATTTT CASSEGQGVGTDTQYF
NA TRBD1 15 TRBJ1-3 TRBV5-1 TGCGCCAGCAGCCCCGGGACAGTCTCTGGAAACACCATATATTTT CASSPGTVSGNTIYF
NA TRBD1 15 TRBJ1-3 TRBV5-1 TGCGCCAGCAGGCGGACAGGGGGTTCGGGAAACACCATATATTTT CASRRTGGSGNTIYF